The T cell receptor (beta chain) described here comes from a study of shared clonotypes between healthy human individuals. Produced via immunoSEQ multiplex PCR; TCRdb's table is partial and in-frame only. The table shows about 990,000 clones, with about 84% occurring only once. This clone was observed a handful of times. Other DNA sequences in the same sample also yield this CDR3. V lost 6 bases to trimming and J lost 1 base, with 9 bases between them. Germline CDR1 reads WNHNN; CDR2 reads SYGVQD (reference sequence). The CDR3 runs to 13 residues. The rearrangement joins TRBV10-1 to TRBJ2-5, with D maybe TRBD1 (6 bases). The source of this sequence is a man between 18 and 35 years old in good health. Some clones in this sample may be carry-over from other donors' samples. Sequenced: memory CD4+ T cells from PBMCs. The subset: CD45RA-negative fraction. CDR3 DNA sequence: TGCGCCAGCAGCAGACAGGTCCAAGAGACCCAGTACTTC. Protein sequence: CASSRQVQETQYF.